The clone carrying this TCR beta chain occurred once. Other nucleotide sequences from this sample produce the same CDR3. The sample belongs to a study of blood T cell repertoires in COVID-19. The CDR3 consists of 14 residues. The V gene lost 4 bases and the J gene lost 3 bases, with 12 bases spanning the gap. Germline CDR1 and CDR2: LNHDA and SQIVND (reference sequence). Original analysis: Estimated nucleated cell counts came from reference gene primer amplification. Produced via immunoSEQ multiplex PCR; TCRdb's table is partial and in-frame only. The V and J calls and clone size are taken from that table; D and trimming were inferred from the DNA. Found here are tens of thousands of clones, about 86% of them singletons; the top ten hold 0.9% to 1.5%.

The sequenced sample was peripheral blood. The chain recombines TRBV19 with TRBJ1-1, with D perhaps matching TRBD1 (6 bases). The source of this sequence is a man aged 35 to 55 with acute or convalescent COVID-19. The CDR3 sequence: CASSTFGQHTEAFF. CDR3 nucleotide sequence: TGTGCCAGTAGTACCTTCGGACAGCACACTGAAGCTTTCTTT.